A single sample is the source of the 20 T cell receptor beta chains below, sequenced in a study of spatial heterogeneity in lung cancer. TCRdb processed the 5' RACE reads anew with MiXCR; each CDR3 protein has one entry. Of tens of thousands of distinct CDR3 sequences listed, approximately 14% are singletons. Specified time point: sample taken at primary tumor resection. Sequencing covered unsorted whole RNA taken from tumor, nontumor lung or frozen PBMC. The specimen comprised PBMCs, sampled at surgery. The receptors were gathered from a male donor with early-stage non-small cell lung cancer.

The chain links TRBV5-6 to TRBJ2-3; 14 bases match TRBD2. The CDR3 spans 17 residues. The V segment lost 4 bases and the J segment 6 bases; nucleotides outside the gene matches: 10. CDR1 and CDR2 from the germline V gene are SGHDT and YYEEEE. CDR3 amino acids: CASSPRLAGGLGDTQYF. The CDR3 DNA sequence: TGTGCCAGCAGCCCGCGACTAGCGGGAGGGCTAGGGGATACGCAGTATTTT.

Only a few counts were recorded for this clonotype. V usage is TRBV5-1 and J usage is TRBJ1-4, with D possibly being TRBD1 (6 bases). This CDR3 has 14 amino acids. V lost 4 bases and J 5 bases, leaving 12 bases between the germline ends. Germline values: CDR1 SGHRS, CDR2 YFSETQ. CDR3 amino acids: CASSDGTPNEKLFF. The CDR3 DNA is TGCGCCAGCAGCGACGGGACACCAAATGAAAAACTGTTTTTT.

This clonotype has only a few counts. The rearrangement uses TRBV7-3 and TRBJ2-7, with 8 bases lining up with TRBD2. The length of the CDR3 is 14 residues. The trim removed 4 bases at V and 2 bases at J, leaving 4 bases unmatched. CDR1 is SGHTA, CDR2 FQGTGA, per germline. CDR3 loop: CASSSAGGPYEQYF. CDR3 sequence (DNA): TGTGCCAGCAGCTCCGCGGGGGGACCCTACGAGCAGTACTTC.

This clonotype was counted a few times. The gene calls are TRBV6-6 and TRBJ1-1; 9 positions agree with TRBD1. With 5 bases clipped from V and 2 bases from J, the junction kept 6 bases outside the gene matches. Germline values: CDR1 MNHNY, CDR2 SVGAGI (reference sequence). CDR3 length equals 15 residues. This chain's CDR3 is CASSGYRGHNTEAFF. DNA of the CDR3: TGTGCCAGCAGTGGTTACAGGGGGCATAACACTGAAGCTTTCTTT.

The CDR3 DNA is TGCGCCAGCAGCTTGTTAGGGCGAGCAGATACGCAGTATTTT. It encodes CASSLLGRADTQYF. This chain connects TRBV5-1 to TRBJ2-3; unclear D gene. Germline V gene lookup returns CDR1 SGHRS and CDR2 YFSETQ. The CDR3 consists of 14 residues. Between the trimmed V and J ends, which lost 1 base and 4 bases, there was a span of 10 bases.

This clonotype was seen many times. This rearrangement joins TRBV9 to TRBJ2-2, with D hard to call. The V and J ends lost 4 bases and 5 bases respectively, with 6 bases between them. The CDR3 totals 12 residues. Germline values: CDR1 SGDLS, CDR2 YYNGEE. In nucleotides, the CDR3 is TGTGCCAGCAGCCGTCATACCGGGGAGCTGTTTTTT. The encoded protein is CASSRHTGELFF.

This clonotype came up many times. The gene calls are TRBV29-1 and TRBJ2-1, with D tentatively TRBD1 or TRBD2 (5 bases each). The V end lost 6 bases, the J end lost 4 bases, and 13 bases lay between the germline ends. The CDR3 covers 13 residues. Germline values: CDR1 SQVTM, CDR2 ANQGSEA. CDR3 nucleotides: TGCAGCGTGAGTGAATGGGGGTACAATGAGCAGTTCTTC. This codes for CSVSEWGYNEQFF.

This clonotype was seen at least ten times. The J gene is TRBJ2-7, the V gene TRBV29-1; D is unresolved. V was trimmed by 4 bases and J by 2 bases, leaving 15 bases between them. Germline V lookup: CDR1 SQVTM, CDR2 ANQGSEA. This CDR3 has 14 amino acids. CDR3 nucleotide sequence: TGCAGCGTTGGGGTCCACTTTCTTACCTACGAGCAGTACTTC. Translated, it gives CSVGVHFLTYEQYF.

V and J are TRBV20-1 and TRBJ2-3, with a weak D call TRBD2 (6 bases). CDR1 and CDR2 (germline): DFQATT, SNEGSKA (reference sequence). The CDR3 has 14 amino acids. The V end was cut by 6 bases, the J end by 3 bases, with 16 bases between. The CDR3 loop is CSAPVAGKTDTQYF. In DNA, the CDR3 is TGCAGTGCCCCCGTGGCGGGGAAGACAGATACGCAGTATTTT.

In its sample, this clonotype was seen many times. The chain recombines TRBV5-1 with TRBJ1-5, with D uncertain. The CDR3 spans 14 residues. The ends were cut back, 7 bases at V and 2 bases at J, with 13 bases in the middle. Per the germline V gene, CDR1 is SGHRS and CDR2 is YFSETQ. CDR3 DNA: TGCGCCAGCGCCTTGCGGGGAGGCAATCAGCCCCAGCATTTT. Protein sequence: CASALRGGNQPQHF.

This clonotype was picked up one time. The J gene is TRBJ1-2, the V gene TRBV19; no clear D. Trimming removed 3 bases from V and 4 bases from J, with 9 bases in between. The CDR3 has 13 residues. Germline V gene lookup returns CDR1 LNHDA and CDR2 SQIVND (reference sequence). In DNA, the CDR3 is TGTGCCAGTAGTATTGCGGGTGGCTATGGCTACACCTTC. It translates to CASSIAGGYGYTF.

This clonotype was detected a few times. This chain joins TRBV28 and TRBJ2-7; 7 positions agree with TRBD1. V was pared by 5 bases and J by 7 bases, with 14 bases of the junction left unmatched. The V gene's germline CDR1 is MDHEN and CDR2 SYDVKM. The CDR3 covers 15 residues. This CDR3 is CASSPRRGSVDEQYF. Here the CDR3 DNA reads TGTGCCAGCAGTCCCCGCAGGGGGAGTGTCGATGAGCAGTACTTC.

The gene calls are TRBV29-1 and TRBJ2-2; D possibly corresponds to TRBD1 (6 bases). CDR3 length: 15 amino acids. CDR1 and CDR2 (germline): SQVTM, ANQGSEA. V was pared by 7 bases and J by 0 bases, with 15 bases between. DNA for the CDR3: TGCAGCGCATCGGACAGACAAACGAACACCGGGGAGCTGTTTTTT. This sequence encodes CSASDRQTNTGELFF.

By sample fraction, this clonotype is medium-sized. The V and J genes are TRBV29-1 and TRBJ2-1; TRBD2 is a possible D gene (6 bases). The CDR3 is 16 residues long. Between the trimmed V and J ends, which lost 3 bases and 0 bases, there was a span of 15 bases. The germline V gene encodes CDR1 SQVTM and CDR2 ANQGSEA. CDR3 in DNA: TGCAGCGTTGAGGGTGGCGGGGATAGCTCCTACAATGAGCAGTTCTTC. Amino acid sequence: CSVEGGGDSSYNEQFF.

In this sample, this clonotype turned up a few times. The chain combines TRBV12-3 or TRBV12-4 with TRBJ1-1, with D tentatively TRBD1 (6 bases). V shed 6 bases and J shed 4 bases, with 12 bases lying between them. This CDR3 is 13 amino acids long. The CDR3 sequence: CASRPGQPTEAFF. The CDR3 nucleotides read TGTGCCAGCAGACCCGGACAGCCCACTGAAGCTTTCTTT.

This clonotype was seen a handful of times. The rearrangement joins TRBV4-1 to TRBJ2-3; 10 positions match TRBD2. Losses at the gene ends were 1 base for V and 2 bases for J; bases not matched to a gene: 3. CDR3 length equals 16 residues. Germline lookup yields CDR1 MGHRA and CDR2 YSYEKL. The CDR3: CASSQGLAGLTDTQYF. CDR3 bases: TGCGCCAGCAGCCAAGGACTAGCGGGCCTCACAGATACGCAGTATTTT.

The genes are TRBV20-1 and TRBJ1-1; 7 bases map to TRBD1. With 5 bases clipped from V and 8 bases from J, the junction kept 11 bases outside the gene matches. Germline values: CDR1 DFQATT, CDR2 SNEGSKA (reference sequence). The CDR3 loop spans 13 amino acids. The chain's CDR3 is CSAFGQAAHEAFF. The CDR3 region has the DNA TGCAGTGCTTTCGGACAGGCGGCCCACGAAGCTTTCTTT.

This clonotype was counted ten times or more. This chain uses TRBV29-1 with TRBJ2-1; tentative D call: TRBD2 (6 bases). Per the germline V gene, CDR1 is SQVTM and CDR2 is ANQGSEA. The V and J ends lost 7 bases and 6 bases respectively, with 16 bases between them. CDR3 size: 13 residues. The CDR3 DNA reads TGCAGCGGTTCCGCGGGGCCTACCAATGAGCAGTTCTTC. Translation gives CSGSAGPTNEQFF.

This clonotype has more than one count but fewer than ten. The rearrangement links TRBV10-1 to TRBJ2-2; no reliable D call. The CDR3 is 13 residues long. Trimming cost V 8 bases and J 0 bases, with 7 bases left between them. The germline gives CDR1 WNHNN, CDR2 SYGVQD (reference sequence). CDR3 amino acids: CASLNANTGELFF. CDR3 DNA: TGCGCCAGCCTTAATGCGAACACCGGGGAGCTGTTTTTT.

This clonotype was observed a handful of times. The chain links TRBV7-2 to TRBJ2-3; D unresolved. Trimming removed 3 bases from V and 6 bases from J, with 4 bases in between. Per germline, CDR1 SGHTA and CDR2 FQGNSA. This CDR3 is 11 amino acids long. The CDR3 DNA reads as TGTGCCAGCAGCTTCGACGATACGCAGTATTTT. Its protein is CASSFDDTQYF. Full variable domain (outside the CDR3, taken from reference TRBV7-2 and TRBJ2-3): GAGVSQSPSNKVTEKGKDVELRCDPISGHTALYWYRQSLGQGLEFLIYFQGNSAPDKSGLPSDRFSAERTGGSVSTLTIQRTQQEDSAVYLCASSFDDTQYFGPGTRLTVL.